Listed below are T cell receptor beta chains from one sample, sequenced in a study of blood T cell repertoires in COVID-19. The assay was immunoSEQ multiplex PCR, and TCRdb's table has in-frame clones only and misses some. The repertoire holds tens of thousands of clones, with 65% to 85% as singletons. Sample: peripheral blood. The receptor set was obtained from a man between 50 and 59 years old with acute or convalescent COVID-19. The CDR3 runs from the conserved cysteine through the conserved F or W. D genes are given only for firm matches. Size values are once, few and many counts, or a class for expanded clones, and some rows have none.

j_gene	v_gene	d_gene	abundance	CDR3aa	CDR3nt
TRBJ2-7	TRBV7-8	NA	NA	CASSFTREYEQYF	TGTGCCAGCAGCTTTACTCGGGAGTACGAGCAGTACTTC
TRBJ2-3	TRBV7-2	TRBD2	NA	CASSSGGRIGTTQYF	TGTGCCAGCAGCTCCGGGGGGAGAATTGGTACTACGCAGTATTTT
TRBJ1-1	TRBV7-2	TRBD1	NA	CASSPTRTGDTEAFF	TGTGCCAGCAGCCCGACACGGACAGGGGACACTGAAGCTTTCTTT
TRBJ2-3	TRBV19	NA	NA	CASTYPSGGADTQYF	TGTGCCAGTACCTATCCCTCCGGGGGTGCCGATACGCAGTATTTT
TRBJ1-1	TRBV27	TRBD1	NA	CASSFQRQGKGVNTEAFF	TGTGCCAGCAGTTTCCAACGACAGGGAAAAGGAGTGAACACTGAAGCTTTCTTT
TRBJ2-3	TRBV7-9	TRBD1	NA	CASSLALAGGLTDTQYF	TGTGCCAGCAGCTTAGCGCTGGCAGGGGGCCTCACAGATACGCAGTATTTT
TRBJ2-1	TRBV6-6	TRBD2	NA	CASRAWREGYEQFF	TGTGCCAGCAGGGCTTGGCGGGAGGGCTATGAGCAGTTCTTC
TRBJ2-3	TRBV6-2/TRBV6-3	NA	few	CASSTQGTSTDTQYF	TGTGCCAGCAGTACTCAGGGCACTAGCACAGATACGCAGTATTTT
TRBJ1-5	TRBV16	TRBD1	NA	CASSPSDGTGSNQPQHF	TGTGCCAGCAGCCCTTCGGATGGGACAGGGAGCAATCAGCCCCAGCATTTT
TRBJ1-2	TRBV19	TRBD1	NA	CAISYRGSRPGYTF	TGTGCCATTTCGTACAGGGGATCTCGTCCCGGCTACACCTTC
TRBJ1-5	TRBV18	NA	once	CASSPTGSSQPQHF	TGTGCCAGCTCACCGACGGGTTCGAGTCAGCCCCAGCATTTT
TRBJ1-4	TRBV5-1	NA	NA	CASSFTSGANEKLFF	TGCGCCAGCAGCTTTACGTCTGGAGCTAATGAAAAACTGTTTTTT
TRBJ2-1	TRBV27	TRBD2	NA	CASSLVPAGGNEQFF	TGTGCCAGCAGCCTCGTCCCCGCGGGGGGCAATGAGCAGTTCTTC
TRBJ2-7	TRBV28	TRBD1	NA	CASSWDSYEQYF	TGTGCCAGCAGTTGGGACAGCTACGAGCAGTACTTC
TRBJ1-6	TRBV27	NA	NA	CASSPRAGGSYNSPLHF	TGTGCCAGCAGTCCCCGGGCGGGTGGGTCCTATAATTCACCCCTCCACTTT
TRBJ2-7	TRBV19	NA	once	CASSILRGAASYEQYF	TGTGCCAGTAGTATCCTTCGGGGGGCCGCTTCCTACGAGCAGTACTTC
TRBJ2-2	TRBV7-9	NA	NA	CASSPRDSNPFTGELFF	TGTGCCAGCAGCCCCCGGGACTCCAACCCGTTCACCGGGGAGCTGTTTTTT
TRBJ1-1	TRBV29-1	NA	once	CSVEGANTEAFF	TGCAGCGTTGAGGGAGCGAACACTGAAGCTTTCTTT
TRBJ2-6	TRBV28	NA	NA	CASSLRSSGANVLTF	TGTGCCAGCAGTTTGCGGAGCTCTGGGGCCAACGTCCTGACTTTC
TRBJ2-7	TRBV28	TRBD1	NA	CASREGQASFEQYF	TGTGCCAGCAGGGAGGGACAGGCCTCCTTCGAGCAGTACTTC